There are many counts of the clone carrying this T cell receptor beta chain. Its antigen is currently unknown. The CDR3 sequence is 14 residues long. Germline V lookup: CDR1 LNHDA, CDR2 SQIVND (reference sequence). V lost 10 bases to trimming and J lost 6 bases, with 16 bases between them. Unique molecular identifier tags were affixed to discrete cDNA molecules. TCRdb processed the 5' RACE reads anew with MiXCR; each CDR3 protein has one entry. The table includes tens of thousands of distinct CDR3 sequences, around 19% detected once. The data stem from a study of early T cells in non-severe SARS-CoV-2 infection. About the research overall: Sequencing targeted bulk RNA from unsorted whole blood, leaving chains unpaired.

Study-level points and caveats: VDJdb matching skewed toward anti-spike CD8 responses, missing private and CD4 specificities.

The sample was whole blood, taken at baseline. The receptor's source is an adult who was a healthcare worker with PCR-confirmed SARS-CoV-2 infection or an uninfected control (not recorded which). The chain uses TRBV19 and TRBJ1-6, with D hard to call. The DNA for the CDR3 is TGTGCCACCGGGCCCGGTGGAAGTAATTCACCCCTCCACTTT. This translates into CATGPGGSNSPLHF.